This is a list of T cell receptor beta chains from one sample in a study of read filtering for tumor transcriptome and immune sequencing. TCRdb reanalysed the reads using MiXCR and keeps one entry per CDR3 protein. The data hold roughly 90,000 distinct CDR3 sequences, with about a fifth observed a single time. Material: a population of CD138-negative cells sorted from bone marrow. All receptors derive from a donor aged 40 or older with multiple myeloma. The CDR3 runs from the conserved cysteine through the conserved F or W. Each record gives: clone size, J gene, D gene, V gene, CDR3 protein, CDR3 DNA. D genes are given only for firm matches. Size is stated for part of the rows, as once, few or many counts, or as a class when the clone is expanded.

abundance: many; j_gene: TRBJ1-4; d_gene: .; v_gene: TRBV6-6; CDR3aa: CASSSRGWGEKLFF; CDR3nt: TGTGCCAGCAGTTCAAGGGGCTGGGGTGAAAAACTGTTTTTT
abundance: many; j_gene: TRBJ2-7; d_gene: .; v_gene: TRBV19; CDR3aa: CASSITIGNSYEQYF; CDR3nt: TGTGCCAGTAGTATAACCATCGGTAACTCCTACGAGCAGTACTTC
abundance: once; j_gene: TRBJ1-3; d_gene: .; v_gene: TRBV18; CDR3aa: CASLPTLSSGNTIYF; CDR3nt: TGTGCCAGCTTGCCGACACTTAGCTCTGGAAACACCATATATTTT
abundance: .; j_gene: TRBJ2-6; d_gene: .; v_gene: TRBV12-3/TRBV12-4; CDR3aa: CASSRSTGANVLTF; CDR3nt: TGTGCCAGCAGCCGGAGCACTGGGGCCAACGTCCTGACTTTC
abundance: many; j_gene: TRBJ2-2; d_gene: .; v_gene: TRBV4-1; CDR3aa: CASSTGRTNTGELFF; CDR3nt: TGCGCCAGCAGCACTGGACGGACGAACACCGGGGAGCTGTTTTTT
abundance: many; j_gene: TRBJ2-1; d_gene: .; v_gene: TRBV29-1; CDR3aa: CSVHIVGPNQFF; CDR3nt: TGCAGCGTCCACATAGTCGGGCCAAATCAGTTCTTC
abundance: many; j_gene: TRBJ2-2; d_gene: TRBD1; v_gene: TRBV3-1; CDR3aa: CASGQGTNTGELFF; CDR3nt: TGTGCCAGCGGACAGGGGACGAACACCGGGGAGCTGTTTTTT
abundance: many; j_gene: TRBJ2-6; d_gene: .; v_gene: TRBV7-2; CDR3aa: CASSKGGFGTAFSGANVLTF; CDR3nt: TGTGCCAGCAGCAAAGGGGGGTTCGGGACAGCTTTCTCTGGGGCCAACGTCCTGACTTTC
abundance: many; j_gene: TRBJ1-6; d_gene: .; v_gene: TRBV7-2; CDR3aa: CASSPRGHTYNSPLHF; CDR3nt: TGTGCCAGCAGCCCGCGCGGACATACATATAATTCACCCCTCCACTTT
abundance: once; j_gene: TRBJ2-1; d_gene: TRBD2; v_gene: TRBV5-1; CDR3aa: CASSLSGARGNEQFF; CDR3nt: TGCGCCAGCAGCTTAAGCGGGGCTCGAGGCAATGAGCAGTTCTTC
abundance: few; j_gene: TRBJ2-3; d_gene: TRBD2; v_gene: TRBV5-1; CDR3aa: CASSLDSAGSSDTQYF; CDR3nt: TGCGCCAGCAGCTTGGATTCAGCGGGGTCCTCAGATACGCAGTATTTT
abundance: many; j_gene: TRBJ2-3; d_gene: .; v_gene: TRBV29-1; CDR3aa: CSVEGGSTDTQYF; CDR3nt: TGCAGCGTTGAGGGGGGAAGCACAGATACGCAGTATTTT
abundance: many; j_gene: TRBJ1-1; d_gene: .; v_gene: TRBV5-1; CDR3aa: CASSLDSQNTEAFF; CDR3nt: TGCGCCAGCAGCTTAGACAGCCAGAACACTGAAGCTTTCTTT
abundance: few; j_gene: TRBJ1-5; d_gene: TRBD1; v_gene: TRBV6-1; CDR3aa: CASSEGTGGYGPQHF; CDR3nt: TGTGCCAGCAGCGAAGGGACAGGGGGTTATGGGCCCCAGCATTTT
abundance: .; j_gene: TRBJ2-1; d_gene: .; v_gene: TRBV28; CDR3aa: CASSPRTPSSYNEQFF; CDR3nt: TGTGCCAGCAGTCCCAGGACTCCGAGCTCCTACAATGAGCAGTTCTTC
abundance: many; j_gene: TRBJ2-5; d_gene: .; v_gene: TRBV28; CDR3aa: CASSSLGRGKTQYF; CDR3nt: TGTGCCAGCAGTTCACTGGGCCGTGGGAAGACCCAGTACTTC
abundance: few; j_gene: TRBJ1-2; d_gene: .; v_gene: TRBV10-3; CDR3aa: CAISESPNYGYTF; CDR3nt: TGTGCCATCAGTGAGTCACCGAACTATGGCTACACCTTC
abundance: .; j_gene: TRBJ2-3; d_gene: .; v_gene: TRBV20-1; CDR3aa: CSARSSGANTDTQYF; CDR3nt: TGCAGTGCCAGATCTTCGGGGGCCAACACAGATACGCAGTATTTT
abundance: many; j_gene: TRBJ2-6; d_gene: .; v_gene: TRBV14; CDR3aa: CASSQATSAFPLSGANVLTF; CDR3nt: TGTGCCAGCAGCCAAGCCACGAGCGCGTTTCCCCTCTCTGGGGCCAACGTCCTGACTTTC
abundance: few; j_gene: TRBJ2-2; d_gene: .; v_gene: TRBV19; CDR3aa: CASTLYGEKGTGELFF; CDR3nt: TGTGCCAGTACCCTGTATGGGGAGAAGGGCACCGGGGAGCTGTTTTTT
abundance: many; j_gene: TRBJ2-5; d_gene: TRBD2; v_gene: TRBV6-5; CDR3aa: CASSYGTSLGETQYF; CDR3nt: TGTGCCAGCAGTTACGGGACTAGTTTAGGGGAGACCCAGTACTTC
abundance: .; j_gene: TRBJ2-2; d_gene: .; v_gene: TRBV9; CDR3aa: CACSVGGDTGELFF; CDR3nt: TGTGCCTGCAGCGTAGGGGGGGACACCGGGGAGCTGTTTTTT
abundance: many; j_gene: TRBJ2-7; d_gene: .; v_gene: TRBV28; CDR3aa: CASSPYSQEGEQYF; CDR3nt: TGTGCCAGCAGTCCGTACAGTCAAGAGGGGGAGCAGTACTTC
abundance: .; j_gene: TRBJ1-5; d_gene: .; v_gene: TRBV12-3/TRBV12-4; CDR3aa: CASSLAGQNQPQHF; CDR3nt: TGTGCCAGCAGTTTAGCAGGACAAAATCAGCCCCAGCATTTT
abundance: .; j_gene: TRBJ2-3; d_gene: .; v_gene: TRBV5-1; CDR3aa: CASSFTGTPADTQYF; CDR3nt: TGCGCCAGCAGCTTTACCGGGACCCCTGCAGATACGCAGTATTTT
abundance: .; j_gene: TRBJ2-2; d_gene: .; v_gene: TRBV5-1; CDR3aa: CASSLEYAGFAGDLFF; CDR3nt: TGCGCCAGCAGCTTGGAATACGCCGGGTTCGCCGGGGATCTGTTTTTT
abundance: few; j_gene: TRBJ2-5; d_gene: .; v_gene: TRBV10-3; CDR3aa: CAISDSGPGDHQETQYF; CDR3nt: TGTGCCATCAGTGACTCGGGTCCGGGGGACCACCAAGAGACCCAGTACTTC
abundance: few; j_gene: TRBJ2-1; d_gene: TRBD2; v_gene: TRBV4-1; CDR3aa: CASRGTSGGAGEQFF; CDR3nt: TGCGCCAGCAGGGGGACTAGCGGGGGGGCAGGTGAGCAGTTCTTC
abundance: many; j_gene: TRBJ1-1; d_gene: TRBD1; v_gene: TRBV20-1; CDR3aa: CSARGDRLNTEAFF; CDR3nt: TGCAGTGCTAGGGGGGACAGATTGAACACTGAAGCTTTCTTT
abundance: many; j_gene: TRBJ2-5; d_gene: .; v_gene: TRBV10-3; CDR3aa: CAIRTSSVQETQYF; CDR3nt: TGTGCCATCAGGACCTCTAGCGTCCAAGAGACCCAGTACTTC
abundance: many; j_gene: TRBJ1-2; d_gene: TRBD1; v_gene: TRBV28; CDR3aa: CASTPGGGHRGYTF; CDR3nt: TGTGCCAGCACCCCAGGAGGGGGCCATCGTGGCTACACCTTC
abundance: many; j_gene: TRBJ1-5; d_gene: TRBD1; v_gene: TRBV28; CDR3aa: CATQNRGPNQPQHF; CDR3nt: TGTGCCACCCAAAACAGGGGGCCCAATCAGCCCCAGCATTTT
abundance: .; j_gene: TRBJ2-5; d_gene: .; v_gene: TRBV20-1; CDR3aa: CSARPLGSQETQYF; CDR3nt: TGCAGTGCTAGACCCCTCGGGAGCCAAGAGACCCAGTACTTC
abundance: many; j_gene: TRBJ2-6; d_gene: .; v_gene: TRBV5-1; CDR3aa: CASSGGGAGANVLTF; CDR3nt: TGCGCCAGCAGCGGAGGGGGTGCTGGGGCCAACGTCCTGACTTTC